Given below is one T cell receptor (beta chain) in context. This clonotype was seen repeatedly, ten times or more. The clone's antigen remains unknown. No quality values exist for individual bases; no much larger clone is one base distant. TCR beta VDJ combination and CDR3 sequence profiling used genomic DNA as the template. An Illumina HiSeq 2000 was the platform used for TCR repertoire sequencing. The authors processed their data as follows. TRBV/TRBJ rearrangement plots, CDR3 size and DJ length profiles, and Simpson's diversity index were used to assess repertoires. The immunodominant clone was defined as the most abundant DNA sequence in deep sequencing data. CDR3 amino acid sequences were checked for sharing across subjects and were also compared against the VDJdb database and published repertoires. Through fastp at Q25 and MiXCR, TCRdb rebuilt clones from the public reads, retaining in-frame beta chains. CDR3 protein duplicates are merged, each entry listing the most common genes and DNA. The V and J calls follow TCRdb's processing rather than the paper's. This sample gives roughly 500,000 distinct CDR3 sequences in total; around 32% of them show up just once. 0.8% to 0.85% of the sample is in the top ten clones.

Expansion of CD8+CD57+ cells had been shown by flow cytometry in the patients chosen for sequencing. Severe acquired aplastic anemia was diagnosed in all patients according to International Study of Aplastic Anemia and Agranulocytosis and Camitta criteria. No patient had received any therapy when blood was sampled. TCR repertoires of sorted CD4+ and CD8+ blood T cells from severe aplastic anemia patients and healthy subjects were deep-sequenced in the study. Patients were enrolled in the USA under clinicaltrials.gov protocols 00001620, 01623167, 00001397, 00071045, 00081523 and 00961064. Ficoll-Paque density gradient centrifugation was used to isolate peripheral blood mononuclear cells. Before DNA extraction, CD4+ and CD8+ T cells were sorted by FACS or by magnetic beads. This sample stems from a study of CD8+CD57+ T cells in acquired aplastic anemia listed by TCRdb under 2018. Some background on the complete study: A mean of around 3 ug of DNA, ranging from roughly 0.17 to 30 ug, was extracted from sorted CD4+ and CD8+ cells. A CD8+CD57+ expansion meant a frequency higher than the mean frequency seen in healthy subjects.

The CDR3 numbers 15 residues from cysteine through phenylalanine. Only the CDR3 DNA is retained, 45 bases long and in frame from the first base. CDR1 LNHDA and CDR2 SQIVND are derived from the germline V gene (reference sequence). V trim: 3 bases; J trim: 5 bases; unmatched bases: 8. What the authors observed across the whole study: Around 30 CD8+ CDR3 sequences were shared between patients and controls but appeared highly expressed in patients and within their immunodominant clones. No significant difference in CD8+ Simpson's diversity was found between patients and healthy controls (P=0.060).

The chain is encoded by TRBV19 joined to TRBJ1-2; TRBD1 matches 8 bases in the middle. The TCR sequence derives from a human donor with aplastic anemia. The sample comprised sorted CD4+, CD8+, or CD8+CD57+ T cells (not recorded which) from PBMCs. CDR3 region: CASSIQGADSYGYTF. The nucleotide sequence reads TGTGCCAGTAGTATTCAGGGGGCCGACAGTTATGGCTACACCTTC.